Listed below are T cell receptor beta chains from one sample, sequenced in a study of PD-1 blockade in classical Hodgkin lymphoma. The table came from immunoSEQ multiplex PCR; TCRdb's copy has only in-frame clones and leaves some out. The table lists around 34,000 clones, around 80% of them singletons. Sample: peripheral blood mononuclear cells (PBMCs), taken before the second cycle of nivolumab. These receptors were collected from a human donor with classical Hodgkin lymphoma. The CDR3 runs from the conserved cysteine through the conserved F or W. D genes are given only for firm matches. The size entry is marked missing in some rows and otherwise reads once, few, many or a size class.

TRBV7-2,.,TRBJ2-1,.,TGTGCCAGCAGCTTAGCAAACAGGGTCTACAATGAGCAGTTCTTC,CASSLANRVYNEQFF
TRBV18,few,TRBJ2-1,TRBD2,TGTGCCAGCTCACCTCTAGCGGGGTCCAATGAGCAGTTCTTC,CASSPLAGSNEQFF
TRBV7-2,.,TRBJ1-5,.,TGTGCCAGCGGCTCAGAACCCAGGGGTCAGCCCCAGCATTTT,CASGSEPRGQPQHF
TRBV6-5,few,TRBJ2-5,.,TGTGCCAGCAGTTACAGGCTATTCCAAGAGACCCAGTACTTC,CASSYRLFQETQYF
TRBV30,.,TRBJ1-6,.,TGTGCCTGGAGTGAGGACAGTGGAAATTCACCCCTCCACTTT,CAWSEDSGNSPLHF
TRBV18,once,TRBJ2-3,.,TGTGCCAGCTCACCGACAGTGTCAACAGATACGCAGTATTTT,CASSPTVSTDTQYF
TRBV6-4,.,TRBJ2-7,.,TGTGCCAGCAGTGTGTTATTGGACAAGAGCTCCTACGAGCAGTACTTC,CASSVLLDKSSYEQYF
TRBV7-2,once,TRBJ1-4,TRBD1,TGTGCCAGCAGCACTCGACAGGGAGGAGACCTGTTTTTT,CASSTRQGGDLFF
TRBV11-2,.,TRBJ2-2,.,TGTGCCAGCAGCTGGGACTTCCTCGGTGGGGAGCTGTTTTTT,CASSWDFLGGELFF
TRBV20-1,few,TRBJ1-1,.,TGCAGTGCTAGTAGGGGCAGTGAAGCTTTCTTT,CSASRGSEAFF
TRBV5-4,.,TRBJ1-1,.,TGTGCCAGCAGCCCGGGAGGGGAGGGTCACACTGAAGCTTTCTTT,CASSPGGEGHTEAFF
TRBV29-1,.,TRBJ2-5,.,TGCAGCGTTGACTCCACCCGTCGAGAGACCCAGTACTTC,CSVDSTRRETQYF
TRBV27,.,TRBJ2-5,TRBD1,TGTGCCAGCAGTTTTCTTTCCGACAGGGGACTGGAGTACTTC,CASSFLSDRGLEYF
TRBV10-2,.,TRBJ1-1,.,TGCGCCAGCAGTGAGTCTAAAGGGTCTGGTGAAGCTTTCTTT,CASSESKGSGEAFF
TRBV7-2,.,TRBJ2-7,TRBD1,TGTGCCAGCAGCTCCGACAGGGAAGGTGGGTACGAGCAGTACTTC,CASSSDREGGYEQYF
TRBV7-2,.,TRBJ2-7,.,TGTGCCAGCAGCTCCGGGTGGCAGTACGAGCAGTACTTC,CASSSGWQYEQYF
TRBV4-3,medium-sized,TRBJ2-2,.,TGCGCCAGCAGCCAAGAGAGGGCGGGCACCGGGGAGCTGTTTTTT,CASSQERAGTGELFF
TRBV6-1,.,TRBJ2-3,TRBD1,TGTGCCAGCCACTACAGGGGGCAAGGAGATACGCAGTATTTT,CASHYRGQGDTQYF
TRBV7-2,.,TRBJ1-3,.,TGTGCCAGCAGCTTCAGACAGGGAAACACCATATATTTT,CASSFRQGNTIYF
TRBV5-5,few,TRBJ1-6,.,TGTGCCAGCAGCTTGGAAAGGGATTCACCCCTCCACTTT,CASSLERDSPLHF
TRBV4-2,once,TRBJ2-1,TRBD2,TGTGCCAGCAGCCAAGATACTAGCGGGGCCTACAATGAGCAGTTCTTC,CASSQDTSGAYNEQFF
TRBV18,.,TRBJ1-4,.,TGTGCCAGCTCACCGGGGCAGGGTAATGAAAAACTGTTTTTT,CASSPGQGNEKLFF
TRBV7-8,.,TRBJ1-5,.,TGTGCCACCAATCCCTCCTGGGGGGAGTATGACAATCAGCCCCAGCATTTT,CATNPSWGEYDNQPQHF
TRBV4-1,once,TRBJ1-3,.,TGCGCCAGCAGCCAAGATCGGACAGACCACTCTGGAAACACCATATATTTT,CASSQDRTDHSGNTIYF
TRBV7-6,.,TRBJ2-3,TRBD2,TGTGCCAGCAGCCCGCCTAGAACCTTAGCGGGTGAGGAGTATTTT,CASSPPRTLAGEEYF
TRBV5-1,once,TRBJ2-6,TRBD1,TGCGCCAGCAGCGCTACCCGGGACAGGAGCTCTGGGGCCAACGTCCTGACTTTC,CASSATRDRSSGANVLTF
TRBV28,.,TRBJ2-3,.,TGTGCCAGCAGTTCCTACACAGATACGCAGTATTTT,CASSSYTDTQYF
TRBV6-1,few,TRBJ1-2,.,TGTGCCAGCGGGCCAGGGACCGACTGGGGCTATGGCTACACCTTC,CASGPGTDWGYGYTF
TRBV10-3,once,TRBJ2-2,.,TGTGCCATCAGTGAGTCGGAGTCGCAAGGGTACACCGGGGAGCTGTTTTTT,CAISESESQGYTGELFF
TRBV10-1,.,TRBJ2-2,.,TGCGCCAGCAGGGACAGTAACACCGGGGAGCTGTTTTTT,CASRDSNTGELFF
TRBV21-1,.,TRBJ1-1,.,TGTGCCAGCAGCAAAGGAGGGTACAGGGGGAGAGGAACTGAAGCTTTCTTT,CASSKGGYRGRGTEAFF
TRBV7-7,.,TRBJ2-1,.,TGTGCCAGCAGCTTATCGCCAGGGGGGAATGAGCAGTTCTTC,CASSLSPGGNEQFF
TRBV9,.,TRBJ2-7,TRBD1,TGTGCCAGCAGCGCGGGACAGGGGCGCAGGGAGCAGTACTTC,CASSAGQGRREQYF
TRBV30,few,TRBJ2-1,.,TGTGCCTGGAGTGTTGAGGTTCCTACCAATGAGCAGTTCTTC,CAWSVEVPTNEQFF
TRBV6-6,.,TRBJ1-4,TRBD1,TGTGCCAGCACCTCAACAGGGGGCCGGAGTGAAAAACTGTTTTTT,CASTSTGGRSEKLFF
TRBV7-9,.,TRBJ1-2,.,TGTGCCAGCAGCCCCGCCACGAACTATGGCTACACCTTC,CASSPATNYGYTF
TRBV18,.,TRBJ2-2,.,TGTGCCAGCTCGCCGGGAACGAACACCGGGGAGCTGTTTTTT,CASSPGTNTGELFF
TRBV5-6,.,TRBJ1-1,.,TGTGCCAGCAGCTTGGGACCCACTTTAGTAAACACTGAAGCTTTCTTT,CASSLGPTLVNTEAFF
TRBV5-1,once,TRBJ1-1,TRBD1,TGCGCCAGCAGCAGACAGGGCACAGCATCGAACACTGAAGCTTTCTTT,CASSRQGTASNTEAFF
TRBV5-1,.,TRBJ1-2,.,TGCGCCAGCAGCTTGTTGGTTGGGGGAACTGGCTACACCTTC,CASSLLVGGTGYTF
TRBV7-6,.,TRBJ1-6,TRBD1,TGTGCCAGCAGCCCGACAGGGAGCTCCTATAATTCACCCCTCCACTTT,CASSPTGSSYNSPLHF
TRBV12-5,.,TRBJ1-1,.,TGTGCTAGTGGTTTTGGGGGACCTGAACACAACACTGAAGCTTTCTTT,CASGFGGPEHNTEAFF
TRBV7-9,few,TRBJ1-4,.,TGTGCCAGCAGCTTAGGGGCCAGCTATTATATCGAAAAACTGTTTTTT,CASSLGASYYIEKLFF
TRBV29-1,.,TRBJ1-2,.,TGCAGCGTTGAAGTAGTCGATAACTATGGCTACACCTTC,CSVEVVDNYGYTF
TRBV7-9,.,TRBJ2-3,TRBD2,TGTGCCAGCAGCTTAATACGTGGGGCTAGCGGAGACACAGATACGCAGTATTTT,CASSLIRGASGDTDTQYF
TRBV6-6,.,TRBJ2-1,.,TGTGCCAGCAGGGGACGGGGTTACATCAATGAGCAGTTCTTC,CASRGRGYINEQFF
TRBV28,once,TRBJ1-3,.,TGTGCCAGCAGTCCCGACAGGGGAAACACCATATATTTT,CASSPDRGNTIYF
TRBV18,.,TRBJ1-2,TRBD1,TGTGCCAGCTCACCAGGGGGACAGGGGGCGACGATAGGTGGCTACACCTTC,CASSPGGQGATIGGYTF
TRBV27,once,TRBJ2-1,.,TGTGCCAGCACAAGATCCCGCTCCTACAATGAGCAGTTCTTC,CASTRSRSYNEQFF
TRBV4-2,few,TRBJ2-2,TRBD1,TGTGCCAGCAGCCATCTCGGCCGGGACAGGGATACCGGGGAGCTGTTTTTT,CASSHLGRDRDTGELFF